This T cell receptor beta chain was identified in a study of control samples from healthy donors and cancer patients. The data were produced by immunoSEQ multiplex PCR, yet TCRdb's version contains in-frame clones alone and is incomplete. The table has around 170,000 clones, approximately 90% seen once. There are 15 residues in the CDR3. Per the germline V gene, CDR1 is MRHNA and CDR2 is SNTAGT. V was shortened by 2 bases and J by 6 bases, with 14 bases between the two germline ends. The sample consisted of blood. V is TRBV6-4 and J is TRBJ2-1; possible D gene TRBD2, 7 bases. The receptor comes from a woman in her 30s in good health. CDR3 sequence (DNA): TGTGCCAGCAGTGACGAACAGGGAGGGAGCAATGAGCAGTTCTTC. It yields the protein CASSDEQGGSNEQFF.